Below, 12 T cell receptor beta chains from the same sample are listed, as sequenced in a study of cytomegalovirus exposure and HLA in healthy donors. Clones were sequenced by immunoSEQ multiplex PCR, and TCRdb holds only the in-frame ones, with some missing. The repertoire includes 200,000 to 300,000 clones, about nine tenths of them detected once, and just over 3% sits in the top ten. Sequenced sample: PBMCs. The receptors originated from a woman aged 25 to 39 in good health and CMV-seronegative.

The rearrangement uses TRBV2 and TRBJ2-1; D assignment may be TRBD1 or TRBD2 (6 bases each). The CDR3 runs 14 residues. Germline V gene lookup returns CDR1 SNHLY and CDR2 FYNNEI. V lost 11 bases, J lost 8 bases, and 22 bases lay in between. The CDR3 sequence is CAEGRGLGRDEQFF. The DNA for the CDR3 is TGTGCCGAAGGTCGGGGGCTCGGAAGGGATGAGCAGTTCTTC.

This rearrangement joins TRBV5-1 to TRBJ2-7, with 13 bases fitting TRBD2. The CDR3 has 18 residues. The germline gives CDR1 SGHRS, CDR2 YFSETQ. With 4 bases clipped from V and 0 bases from J, the junction kept 10 bases outside the gene matches. CDR3 DNA: TGCGCCAGCAGCCAATGGACTAGCGGGAGCCCAATCTCCTACGAGCAGTACTTC. The encoded protein is CASSQWTSGSPISYEQYF.

CDR3: CASSLVANANYGYTF. In nucleotides, the CDR3 is TGTGCCAGCAGCTTAGTCGCGAATGCTAACTATGGCTACACCTTC. The V and J genes are TRBV7-2 and TRBJ1-2; D is unclear. Germline CDR1 SGHTA, CDR2 FQGNSA. The CDR3 sequence is 15 residues long. The V gene lost 1 base and the J gene lost 0 bases, with 9 bases spanning the gap.

J is TRBJ1-3 and V is TRBV6-5, with D tentatively TRBD1 (5 bases). Looked up from germline, CDR1 is MNHEY and CDR2 is SVGAGI. Trimming stripped 4 bases from V and 9 bases from J, with 10 bases between. The CDR3 length is 12 residues. The CDR3 reads CASSSGGATIYF. CDR3 DNA sequence: TGTGCCAGCAGTTCGGGTGGGGCCACCATATATTTT.

The J gene is TRBJ1-5, the V gene TRBV4-1; D unresolved. In germline, CDR1 is MGHRA, CDR2 YSYEKL. The V gene lost 1 base and the J gene lost 5 bases, with 9 bases spanning the gap. The CDR3 sequence is 14 residues long. CDR3 loop: CASSQGSGDQPQHF. Written as DNA, the CDR3 is TGCGCCAGCAGCCAAGGGAGCGGGGATCAGCCCCAGCATTTT.

CDR3 coding DNA: TGCAGCGTCCACGGACTAGCGGGAGGGCTTTCCCGCTCCTACGAGCAGTACTTC. Translated: CSVHGLAGGLSRSYEQYF. The chain carries TRBV29-1 and TRBJ2-7; TRBD2 agrees at 15 bases. Per the germline V gene, CDR1 is SQVTM and CDR2 is ANQGSEA. V was clipped by 6 bases and J by 0 bases; unmatched bases: 12. The CDR3 is made up of 18 amino acids.

The rearrangement links TRBV15 to TRBJ2-7, with TRBD2 matching over 7 bases. There are 14 residues in the CDR3. V lost 1 base and J lost 3; bases outside the gene matches: 3. Looked up from germline, CDR1 is LNHNV and CDR2 is YYDKDF (reference sequence). CDR3 DNA: TGTGCCACCAGCAGAGCTAGCGGCTTCTACGAGCAGTACTTC. It yields the protein CATSRASGFYEQYF.

A few counts support this clone. The chain joins TRBV28 to TRBJ2-6; D remains unclear. The ends were cut back, 6 bases at V and 0 bases at J, with 3 bases in the middle. This CDR3 region has 13 residues. The V gene's germline CDR1 is MDHEN and CDR2 SYDVKM. CDR3: CASRSSGANVLTF. The CDR3 bases are TGTGCCAGCAGGTCCTCTGGGGCCAACGTCCTGACTTTC.

V gene TRBV19 combines with J gene TRBJ2-1; D not resolved. Germline V gene data show CDR1 as LNHDA and CDR2 as SQIVND (reference sequence). The CDR3 is 14 residues long. V dropped 3 bases and J dropped 6 bases, with 12 bases sitting between them. The CDR3 is CASSILYSLNEQFF. The CDR3 coding sequence is TGTGCCAGTAGTATCTTGTATAGCCTCAATGAGCAGTTCTTC. Variable domain in full (rest from reference TRBV19 and TRBJ2-1): DGGITQSPKYLFRKEGQNVTLSCEQNLNHDAMYWYRQDPGQGLRLIYYSQIVNDFQKGDIAEGYSVSREKKESFPLTVTSAQKNPTAFYLCASSILYSLNEQFFGPGTRLTVL.

This clone was picked up one time. As DNA, the CDR3 is TGTGCCAGCAGCTGGGGACCATCGTACGAGCAGTACTTC. Translated: CASSWGPSYEQYF. The V and J genes are TRBV5-5 and TRBJ2-7, with D perhaps matching TRBD1 or TRBD2 (5 bases each). Germline V gives CDR1 SGHKS, CDR2 YYEKEE (reference sequence). V lost 3 bases and J 4 bases, leaving 11 bases between the germline ends. This CDR3 is 13 amino acids long.

The V call is TRBV15, the J call TRBJ2-1; 7 bases fit TRBD2. The V gene's germline CDR1 is LNHNV and CDR2 YYDKDF (reference sequence). J gave up 2 bases and V 0 bases, and 7 bases lay outside the gene matches. There are 17 residues in the CDR3. The CDR3 nucleotides read TGTGCCACCAGCAGAGATAAGGGAGGGTTAGCCTACAATGAGCAGTTCTTC. The encoded protein is CATSRDKGGLAYNEQFF.

This clone occurred once. This chain connects TRBV19 to TRBJ2-7; tentatively, D is TRBD1 (5 bases). The CDR3 has 15 amino acids. CDR1 is LNHDA and CDR2 is SQIVND in the germline V gene (reference sequence). V was trimmed by 0 bases and J by 1 base, leaving 10 bases between them. As DNA, the CDR3 is TGTGCCAGTAGTATAGAGCAGGGTCTATCCTACGAGCAGTACTTC. Its translation: CASSIEQGLSYEQYF.